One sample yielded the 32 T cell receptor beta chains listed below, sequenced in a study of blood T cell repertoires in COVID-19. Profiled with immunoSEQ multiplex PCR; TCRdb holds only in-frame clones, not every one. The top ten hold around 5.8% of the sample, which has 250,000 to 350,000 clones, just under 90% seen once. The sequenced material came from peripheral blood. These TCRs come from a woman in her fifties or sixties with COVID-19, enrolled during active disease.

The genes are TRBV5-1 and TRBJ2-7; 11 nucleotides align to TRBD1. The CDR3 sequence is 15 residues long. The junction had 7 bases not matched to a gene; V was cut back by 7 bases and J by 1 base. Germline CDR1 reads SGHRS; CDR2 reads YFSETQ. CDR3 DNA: TGCGCCAGCCGGGCGGACAGGGGGCCATCCTACGAGCAGTACTTC. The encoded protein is CASRADRGPSYEQYF.

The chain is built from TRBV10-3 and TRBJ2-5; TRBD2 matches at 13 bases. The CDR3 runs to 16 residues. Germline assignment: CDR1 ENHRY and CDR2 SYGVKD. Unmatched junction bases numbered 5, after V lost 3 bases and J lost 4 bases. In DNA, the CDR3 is TGTGCCATCAGTGAAGAGAGGACTAGCGGGAGAGAGACCCAGTACTTC. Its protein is CAISEERTSGRETQYF.

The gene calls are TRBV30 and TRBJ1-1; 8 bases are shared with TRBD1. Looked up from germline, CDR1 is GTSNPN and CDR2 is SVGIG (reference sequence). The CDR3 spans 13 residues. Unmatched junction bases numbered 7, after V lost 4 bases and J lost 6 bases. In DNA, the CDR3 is TGTGCCTGGACAGGCTACAGGGGGGCTGAAGCTTTCTTT. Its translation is CAWTGYRGAEAFF.

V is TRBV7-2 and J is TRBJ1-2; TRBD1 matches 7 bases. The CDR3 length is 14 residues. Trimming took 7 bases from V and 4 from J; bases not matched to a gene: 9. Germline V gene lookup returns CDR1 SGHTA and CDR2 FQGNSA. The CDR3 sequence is CASNPPGTAYGYTF. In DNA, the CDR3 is TGTGCCAGCAATCCCCCAGGGACAGCCTATGGCTACACCTTC.

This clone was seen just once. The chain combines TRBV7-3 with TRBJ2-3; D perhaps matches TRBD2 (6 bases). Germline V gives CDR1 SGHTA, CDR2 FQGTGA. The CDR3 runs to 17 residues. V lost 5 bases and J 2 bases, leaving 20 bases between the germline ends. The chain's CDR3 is CASSPTPWAGLTDTQYF. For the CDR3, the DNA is TGTGCCAGCAGCCCAACCCCATGGGCGGGACTCACAGATACGCAGTATTTT.

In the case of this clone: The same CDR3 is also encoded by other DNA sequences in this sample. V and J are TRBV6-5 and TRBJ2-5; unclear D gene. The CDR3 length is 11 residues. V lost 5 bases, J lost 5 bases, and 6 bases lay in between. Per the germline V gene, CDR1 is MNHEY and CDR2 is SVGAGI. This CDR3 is CASSTRETQYF. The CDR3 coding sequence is TGTGCCAGCAGTACCCGGGAGACCCAGTACTTC.

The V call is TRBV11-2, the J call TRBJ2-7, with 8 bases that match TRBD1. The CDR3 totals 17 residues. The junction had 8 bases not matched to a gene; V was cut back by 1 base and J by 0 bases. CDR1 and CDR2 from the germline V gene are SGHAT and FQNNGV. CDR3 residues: CASSLARTGPSSYEQYF. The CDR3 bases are TGTGCCAGCAGCTTAGCCCGGACAGGGCCTAGCTCCTACGAGCAGTACTTC.

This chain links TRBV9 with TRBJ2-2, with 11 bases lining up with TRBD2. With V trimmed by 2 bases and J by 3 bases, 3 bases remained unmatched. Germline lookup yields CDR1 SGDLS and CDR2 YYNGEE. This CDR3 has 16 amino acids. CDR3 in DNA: TGTGCCAGCAGCGTGGGGACTAGCGGCCACACCGGGGAGCTGTTTTTT. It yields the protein CASSVGTSGHTGELFF.

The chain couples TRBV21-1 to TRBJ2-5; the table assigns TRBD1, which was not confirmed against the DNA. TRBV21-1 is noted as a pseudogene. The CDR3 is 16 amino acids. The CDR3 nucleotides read TGTGCCAGCAGCAATCCCCCATTTCGAGGGGGAGAGACCCAGTACTTC. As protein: CASSNPPFRGGETQYF.

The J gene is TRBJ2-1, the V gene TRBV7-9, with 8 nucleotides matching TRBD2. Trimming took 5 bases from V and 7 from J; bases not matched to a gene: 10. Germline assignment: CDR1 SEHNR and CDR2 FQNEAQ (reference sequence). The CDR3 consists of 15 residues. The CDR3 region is CASSLSGARLNEQFF. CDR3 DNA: TGTGCCAGCAGCCTTAGCGGGGCCAGACTTAATGAGCAGTTCTTC.

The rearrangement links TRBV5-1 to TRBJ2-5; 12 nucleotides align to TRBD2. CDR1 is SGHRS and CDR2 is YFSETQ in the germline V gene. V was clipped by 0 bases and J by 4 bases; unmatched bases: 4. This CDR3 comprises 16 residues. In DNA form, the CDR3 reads TGCGCCAGCAGCTTGGGACTAGCGGGAGAGGGAGAGACCCAGTACTTC. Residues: CASSLGLAGEGETQYF.

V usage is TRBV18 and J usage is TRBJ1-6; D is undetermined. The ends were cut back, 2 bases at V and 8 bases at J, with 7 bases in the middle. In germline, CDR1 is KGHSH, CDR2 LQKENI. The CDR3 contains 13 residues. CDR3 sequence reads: CASSPDSYSPLHF. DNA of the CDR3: TGTGCCAGCTCACCAGACTCATATTCACCCCTCCACTTT.

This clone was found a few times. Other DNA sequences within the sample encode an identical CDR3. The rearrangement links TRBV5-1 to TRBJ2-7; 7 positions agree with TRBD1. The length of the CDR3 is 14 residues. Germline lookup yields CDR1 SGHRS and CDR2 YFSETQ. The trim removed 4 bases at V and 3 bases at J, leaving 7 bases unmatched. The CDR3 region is CASSHQGESYEQYF. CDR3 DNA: TGCGCCAGCAGCCATCAGGGGGAGAGCTACGAGCAGTACTTC.

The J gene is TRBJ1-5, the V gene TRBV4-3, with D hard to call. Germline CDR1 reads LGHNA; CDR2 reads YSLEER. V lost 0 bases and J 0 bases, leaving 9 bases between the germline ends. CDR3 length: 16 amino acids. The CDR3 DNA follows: TGCGCCAGCAGCCAAGACCTTTCTAATAGCAATCAGCCCCAGCATTTT. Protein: CASSQDLSNSNQPQHF.

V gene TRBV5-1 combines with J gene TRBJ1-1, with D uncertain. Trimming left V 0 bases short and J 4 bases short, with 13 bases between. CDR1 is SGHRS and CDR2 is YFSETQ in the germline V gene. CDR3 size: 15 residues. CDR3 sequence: CASSLEVAEGTEAFF. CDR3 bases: TGCGCCAGCAGCTTGGAGGTGGCGGAGGGCACTGAAGCTTTCTTT.

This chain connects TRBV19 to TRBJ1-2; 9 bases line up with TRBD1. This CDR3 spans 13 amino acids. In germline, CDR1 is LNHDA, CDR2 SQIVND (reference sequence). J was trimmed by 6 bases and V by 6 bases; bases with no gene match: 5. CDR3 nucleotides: TGTGCCAGTAGAGGGGGACAGGGCCATGGCTACACCTTC. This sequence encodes CASRGGQGHGYTF. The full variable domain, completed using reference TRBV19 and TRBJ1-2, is DGGITQSPKYLFRKEGQNVTLSCEQNLNHDAMYWYRQDPGQGLRLIYYSQIVNDFQKGDIAEGYSVSREKKESFPLTVTSAQKNPTAFYLCASRGGQGHGYTFGSGTRLTVV.

In DNA, the CDR3 is TGTGCCACCAGCAGCTTTCTAGCCAAAAACATTCAGTACTTC. It specifies CATSSFLAKNIQYF. The chain has TRBV15 and TRBJ2-4; D gene ambiguous. Germline V gene lookup returns CDR1 LNHNV and CDR2 YYDKDF (reference sequence). The CDR3 is made up of 14 amino acids. The germline V and J ends were trimmed by 3 bases and 0 bases, with 6 bases remaining between them.

The CDR3 nucleotides are TGCGCCAGCAGCTTGTCAACCAGGGGGAACTATGGCTACACCTTC. Its translation is CASSLSTRGNYGYTF. The rearrangement links TRBV5-1 to TRBJ1-2, with 7 bases fitting TRBD1. V was pared by 1 base and J by 2 bases, with 5 bases of the junction left unmatched. This CDR3 contains 15 residues. Germline V gene sequence: CDR1 SGHRS, CDR2 YFSETQ.

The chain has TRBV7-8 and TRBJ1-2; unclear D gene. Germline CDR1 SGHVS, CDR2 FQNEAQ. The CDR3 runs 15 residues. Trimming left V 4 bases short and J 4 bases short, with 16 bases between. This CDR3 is CASSSSMGFGYGYTF. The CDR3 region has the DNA TGTGCCAGCAGCTCTAGCATGGGTTTCGGCTATGGCTACACCTTC.

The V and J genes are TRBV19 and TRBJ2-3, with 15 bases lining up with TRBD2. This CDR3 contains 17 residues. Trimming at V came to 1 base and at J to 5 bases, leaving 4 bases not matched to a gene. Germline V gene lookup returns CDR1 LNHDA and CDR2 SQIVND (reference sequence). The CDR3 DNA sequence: TGTGCCAGTAGTATAGGTGGACTAGCGGGAGGGCAAGATACGCAGTATTTT. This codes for CASSIGGLAGGQDTQYF.

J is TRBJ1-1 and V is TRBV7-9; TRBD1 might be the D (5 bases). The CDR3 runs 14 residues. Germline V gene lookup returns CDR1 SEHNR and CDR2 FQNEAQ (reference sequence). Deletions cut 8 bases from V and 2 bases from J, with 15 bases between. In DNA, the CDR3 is TGTGCCAGCTCTAATGACAGACCAAACACTGAAGCTTTCTTT. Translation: CASSNDRPNTEAFF.

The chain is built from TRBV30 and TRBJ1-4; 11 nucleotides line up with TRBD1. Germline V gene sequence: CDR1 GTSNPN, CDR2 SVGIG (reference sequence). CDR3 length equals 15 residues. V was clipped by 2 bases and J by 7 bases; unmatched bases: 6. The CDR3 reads CAWSFGQGAFEKLFF. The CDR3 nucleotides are TGTGCCTGGAGTTTCGGACAGGGGGCTTTTGAAAAACTGTTTTTT.

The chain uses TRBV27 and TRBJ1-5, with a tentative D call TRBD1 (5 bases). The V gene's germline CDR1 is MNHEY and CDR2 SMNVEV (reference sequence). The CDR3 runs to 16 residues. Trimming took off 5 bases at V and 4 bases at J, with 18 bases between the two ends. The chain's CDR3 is CASSLVGAGPNQPQHF. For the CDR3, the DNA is TGTGCCAGCAGTCTCGTAGGGGCAGGGCCGAATCAGCCCCAGCATTTT.

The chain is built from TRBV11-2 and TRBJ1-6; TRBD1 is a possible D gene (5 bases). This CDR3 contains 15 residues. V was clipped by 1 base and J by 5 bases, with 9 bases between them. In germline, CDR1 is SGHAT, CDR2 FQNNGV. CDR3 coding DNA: TGTGCCAGCAGCTTAGGGACAACCGATAATTCACCCCTCCACTTT. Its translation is CASSLGTTDNSPLHF.

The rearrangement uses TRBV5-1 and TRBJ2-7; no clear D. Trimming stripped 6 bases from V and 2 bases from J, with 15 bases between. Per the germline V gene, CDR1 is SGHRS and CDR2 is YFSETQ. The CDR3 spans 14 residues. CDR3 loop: CASNSERGTYEQYF. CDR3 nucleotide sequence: TGCGCCAGCAATTCTGAGAGAGGTACCTACGAGCAGTACTTC. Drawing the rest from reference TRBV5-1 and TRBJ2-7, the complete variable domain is KAGVTQTPRYLIKTRGQQVTLSCSPISGHRSVSWYQQTPGQGLQFLFEYFSETQRNKGNFPGRFSGRQFSNSRSEMNVSTLELGDSALYLCASNSERGTYEQYFGPGTRLTVT.

As DNA, the CDR3 is TGTGCCAGCAGTGCCCCCGGGACAGGGGGCGCAGGCTACACCTTC. It translates to CASSAPGTGGAGYTF. The J gene is TRBJ1-2, the V gene TRBV6-4, with 12 bases aligning to TRBD1. CDR3 length equals 15 residues. With 4 bases clipped from V and 8 bases from J, the junction kept 8 bases outside the gene matches. The germline V gene encodes CDR1 MRHNA and CDR2 SNTAGT.

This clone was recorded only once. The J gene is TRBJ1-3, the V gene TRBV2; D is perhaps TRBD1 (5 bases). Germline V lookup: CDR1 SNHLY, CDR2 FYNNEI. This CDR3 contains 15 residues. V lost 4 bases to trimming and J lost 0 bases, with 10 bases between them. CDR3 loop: CASSGTGTSGNTIYF. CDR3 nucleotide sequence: TGTGCCAGCAGTGGAACAGGCACCTCTGGAAACACCATATATTTT.

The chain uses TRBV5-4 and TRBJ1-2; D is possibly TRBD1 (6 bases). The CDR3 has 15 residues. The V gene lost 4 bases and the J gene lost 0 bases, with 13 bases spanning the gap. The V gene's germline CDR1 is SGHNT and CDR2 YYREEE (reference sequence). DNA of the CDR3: TGTGCCAGCAGCCCCCCCAGGACAGCTAACTATGGCTACACCTTC. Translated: CASSPPRTANYGYTF.

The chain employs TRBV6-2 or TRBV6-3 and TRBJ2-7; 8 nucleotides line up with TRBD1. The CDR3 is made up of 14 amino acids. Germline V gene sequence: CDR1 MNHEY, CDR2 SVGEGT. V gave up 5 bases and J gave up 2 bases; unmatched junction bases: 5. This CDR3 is CASSPPRGPYEQYF. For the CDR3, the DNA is TGTGCCAGCAGTCCCCCCAGGGGGCCCTACGAGCAGTACTTC.

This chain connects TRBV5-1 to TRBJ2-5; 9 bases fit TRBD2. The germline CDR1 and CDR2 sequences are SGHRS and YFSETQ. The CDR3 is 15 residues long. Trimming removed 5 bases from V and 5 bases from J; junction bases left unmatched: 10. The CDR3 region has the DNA TGCGCCAGCAGATCTTCCGGGACTAGCCCTGAGACCCAGTACTTC. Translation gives CASRSSGTSPETQYF.

CDR3: CASSLAGGESPDTQYF. CDR3 DNA sequence: TGTGCCAGCAGCTTGGCTGGGGGCGAATCACCAGATACGCAGTATTTT. The V and J genes are TRBV5-6 and TRBJ2-3; a weak D match, TRBD1 (6 bases). The length of the CDR3 is 16 residues. Germline values: CDR1 SGHDT, CDR2 YYEEEE. Trimming shortened V by 0 bases and J by 4 bases, and 15 bases separated the two germline ends.

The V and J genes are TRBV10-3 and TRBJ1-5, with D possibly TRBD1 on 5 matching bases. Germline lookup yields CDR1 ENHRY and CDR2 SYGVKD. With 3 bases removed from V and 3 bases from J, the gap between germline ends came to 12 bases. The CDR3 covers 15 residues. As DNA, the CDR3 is TGTGCCATCAGTGATAGGGGCCGATACAATCAGCCCCAGCATTTT. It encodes CAISDRGRYNQPQHF.